Listed below are T cell receptor beta chains from one sample, sequenced in a study of prognosis after radiotherapy for stage I lung cancer. MiXCR was run by TCRdb on the multiplex PCR reads, yielding one entry per CDR3 protein. The sample gives fewer than 40,000 distinct CDR3 sequences, about 43% of which show up once; more than 15% is in the top ten. The source material was PBMCs, sampled before or after stereotactic body radiation therapy (not recorded which). The receptors here all came from a donor at least 50 years old with non-small cell lung cancer. Both conserved end residues are part of each CDR3. A D gene is named only where the DNA matches it firmly. Clone size, where shown, is once, few, many, or a class for clones that have expanded.

J gene	clone size	V gene	D gene	CDR3 DNA	CDR3 protein
TRBJ2-5	many	TRBV24-1	TRBD1	TGTGCCACCAGTGATGATAGGACAGGGGACAACCAAGAGACCCAGTACTTC	CATSDDRTGDNQETQYF
TRBJ2-6	.	TRBV6-2/TRBV6-3	.	TGTGCCAGCAGCCACAAACGTGTGGCTTGGGCCAACGTCCTGACTTTC	CASSHKRVAWANVLTF
TRBJ1-2	.	TRBV5-4	.	TGTGCCAGCAACCTGAAGGACCAGCGGGGCTATGGCTACACCTTC	CASNLKDQRGYGYTF
TRBJ1-6	.	TRBV20-1	.	TGCAGTGCTAGTAGGGACACCAATTCACCCCTCAAATTT	CSASRDTNSPLKF
TRBJ2-5	.	TRBV20-1	TRBD2	TGCAGTGCTAGAGAGGGGGAGGGCTACGTGGAAGAGACCCATTACTTT	CSAREGEGYVEETHYF
TRBJ2-1	many	TRBV2	.	TGTGCCAGCAGGTACGGAGGAGAGCAGTTCTTC	CASRYGGEQFF
TRBJ1-1	many	TRBV3-1	.	TGTGCCAGCAGCCTAGGGGAGAGGGCTGAAGCTTTCTTT	CASSLGERAEAFF
TRBJ2-7	.	TRBV6-2/TRBV6-3	TRBD2	TGTGCCAGCAGCGTGACTAGCGGGAAAATTGTCTACGAGCAGTACTTC	CASSVTSGKIVYEQYF
TRBJ1-1	.	TRBV7-8	.	TGTGTCAGCAGCTTAAGGGTCCCGAACACCGAAGCTTTCTTT	CVSSLRVPNTEAFF
TRBJ2-2	many	TRBV3-1	TRBD2	TGTGCCAGCAGACGGACTAGCGGGACGAACACCGGGGAGCTGTTTTTT	CASRRTSGTNTGELFF
TRBJ2-7	many	TRBV6-1	.	TGTGCCAGCAGCTTTCAACAATACGAGCAGTACTTC	CASSFQQYEQYF
TRBJ2-1	few	TRBV6-1	TRBD1	TGTGCCAGCAGTGAAATGGGACAGATTCCCTACAATGAGCAGTTCTTC	CASSEMGQIPYNEQFF
TRBJ1-1	.	TRBV6-1	.	TGTGCCAGTGCCGGGGGGGCGCGTACTGAAGCTTTCTTT	CASAGGARTEAFF
TRBJ2-3	many	TRBV6-2/TRBV6-3	.	TGTGCCAGCAGTTACTGGAGGGGGCTCCAGAACACAGATACGCAGTATTTT	CASSYWRGLQNTDTQYF
TRBJ2-2	.	TRBV2	TRBD1	TGTGCCAGCAGTGAAATCGGACAGGGGATCGGGGAGCTGTTTTTT	CASSEIGQGIGELFF
TRBJ1-1	.	TRBV13	.	TGTGCCAGCAGCTTACCTGGGGGCACTGAAGCTTTCTTT	CASSLPGGTEAFF
TRBJ2-3	many	TRBV28	TRBD2	TGTGCCAGCAGTGGGGGACTAGCGCGCAGCACAGATACGCAGTATTTT	CASSGGLARSTDTQYF
TRBJ2-7	.	TRBV18	TRBD1	TGTGCCAGCTCCCCCCCCGGGACAGGCCGGACTTGGGAGCAGTACTTC	CASSPPGTGRTWEQYF
TRBJ1-5	many	TRBV7-8	.	TGTGCCAGCAGCTTATACGGACAGAATAGCAATCAGCCCCAGCATTTT	CASSLYGQNSNQPQHF
TRBJ1-2	many	TRBV6-1	.	TGTGCCAGCAGTTCCCGGAGGATCAGCTATGGCTACACCTTC	CASSSRRISYGYTF
TRBJ2-1	.	TRBV20-1	TRBD2	TGCAGTGCTAGAGATCATACTAGCGGAACCTACAATGAGCAGTTCTTC	CSARDHTSGTYNEQFF
TRBJ2-1	medium-sized	TRBV7-3	.	TGTGCCAGCAGTCTAGGCGCGGGGAGGACCTACAATGAGCAGTTCTTC	CASSLGAGRTYNEQFF
TRBJ2-5	many	TRBV7-2	.	TGTGCCAGCACCCAGGGTCCCAGAGAGACCCAGTACTTC	CASTQGPRETQYF
TRBJ2-5	many	TRBV7-2	.	TGTGCCAGCAGTAACCGAGCGGGCTCCAATGGGCAAGAGACCCAGTACTTC	CASSNRAGSNGQETQYF
TRBJ2-7	.	TRBV28	.	TGTGCCAGCAGTCCGCCGGGCGGGACGACCTACGAGCAGTACTTC	CASSPPGGTTYEQYF
TRBJ2-7	many	TRBV4-2	.	TGTGCCAGCAGCCATGGTTCCTACGAGCAGTACTTC	CASSHGSYEQYF
TRBJ1-2	.	TRBV12-3/TRBV12-4	TRBD1	TGTGCCAACAGTGACCGGGACAGGGAGACCTACACCTTC	CANSDRDRETYTF
TRBJ2-7	many	TRBV2	.	TGTGCCAGCGGGCCGGGTTCGGAGTTAAAGCAGTACTTC	CASGPGSELKQYF
TRBJ2-2	many	TRBV15	.	TGTGCCACCAGTTACGGGGCGAACACCGGGGAGCTGTTTTTT	CATSYGANTGELFF
TRBJ1-1	many	TRBV6-1	.	TGTGCCAGCAGCCCCGAGCCGCGGAGGACTGAAGCTTTCTTT	CASSPEPRRTEAFF
TRBJ1-6	medium-sized	TRBV6-2/TRBV6-3	.	TGTGCCAGCAGTCAGCCCTGGCTACCCCTCCACTTT	CASSQPWLPLHF
TRBJ2-1	.	TRBV11-3	.	TGTGCCAGCAGCGAAAAAAAGGGAGGAGAGCAGTTCTTC	CASSEKKGGEQFF
TRBJ2-5	.	TRBV12-3/TRBV12-4	.	TGTGCCAGCAGTTTAGCGCTGGAGACCCAGTACTTC	CASSLALETQYF
TRBJ2-7	once	TRBV6-5	TRBD1	TGTGCCAGCAGTTATGGGGACAGGGGTTCCTACGATCAGTACTTC	CASSYGDRGSYDQYF
TRBJ2-7	.	TRBV7-7	TRBD1	TGTGCTAGCAGCCGGGACAGGGAGGGAGAGCAGTACTTC	CASSRDREGEQYF
TRBJ1-2	.	TRBV6-2/TRBV6-3	.	TGTGCCACCAGACAGTGCCCTGGCTACACCTTC	CATRQCPGYTF
TRBJ1-2	.	TRBV6-4	TRBD1	TGTGCCAGCAGAGAGACAGGGGGCAACTATGGATACAACTTC	CASRETGGNYGYNF
TRBJ1-1	many	TRBV5-1	.	TGCGCCAGCAGCTTGGAGGGAGGGGCGAACACTGAAGCTTTCTTT	CASSLEGGANTEAFF
TRBJ2-7	.	TRBV18	TRBD1	TGTGCCAGCCCACTACAGGACCCCGGGACAGGGGGTGCGCAGTACTTC	CASPLQDPGTGGAQYF
TRBJ1-2	medium-sized	TRBV6-1	TRBD1	TGTGCCAGCAGTACGACAGGGGCCCACTATGGCTACACCTTC	CASSTTGAHYGYTF
TRBJ1-5	many	TRBV6-1	TRBD1	TGTGCCAGCAGAATGACAGGGGGCTCCCACCAGCCCCAGCATTTT	CASRMTGGSHQPQHF
TRBJ1-3	.	TRBV5-1	.	TGCGCCAGCAGTGGACTAGCTGGAAACACCATATATTTT	CASSGLAGNTIYF
TRBJ2-1	.	TRBV7-2	TRBD1	TGTGCCAGCAGCTTAGCGGGACAGGTCAATGAGCAGTTCTTC	CASSLAGQVNEQFF
TRBJ2-2	many	TRBV18	.	TGTGCCAGCTCACCACGCGGGGAGAACACCGGGGAGCTGTTTTTT	CASSPRGENTGELFF